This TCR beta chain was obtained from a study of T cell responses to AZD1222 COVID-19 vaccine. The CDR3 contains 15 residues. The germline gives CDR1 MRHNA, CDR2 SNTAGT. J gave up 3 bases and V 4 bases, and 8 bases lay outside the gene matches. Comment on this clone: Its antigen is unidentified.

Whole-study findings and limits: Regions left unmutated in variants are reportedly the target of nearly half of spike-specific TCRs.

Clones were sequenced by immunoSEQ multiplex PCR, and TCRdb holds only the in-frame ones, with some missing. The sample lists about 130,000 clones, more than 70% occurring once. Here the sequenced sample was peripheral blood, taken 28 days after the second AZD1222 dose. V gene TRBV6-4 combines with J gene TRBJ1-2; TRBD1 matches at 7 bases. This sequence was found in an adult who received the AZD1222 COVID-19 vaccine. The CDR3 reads CASSALTGRHYGYTF. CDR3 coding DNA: TGTGCCAGCAGTGCCCTGACAGGGCGGCACTATGGCTACACCTTC.